One TCR beta chain is described in this entry. Measured with immunoSEQ multiplex PCR; TCRdb has only the in-frame clones, and not every one. The sample shows about 97,000 clones, 90% of them seen only once. V shed 5 bases and J shed 5 bases, with 6 bases lying between them. Looked up from germline, CDR1 is LNHDA and CDR2 is SQIVND (reference sequence). The length of the CDR3 is 11 residues. This sample was taken from a study of T cell changes during pregnancy in multiple sclerosis. This receptor was taken from a female donor in good health, enrolled as a control in a pregnancy study. The chain recombines TRBV19 with TRBJ1-2; no firm D call. The input for sequencing was peripheral blood, taken in the second trimester of pregnancy. CDR3 nucleotides: TGTGCCAGTAGTGGCGGGTATGGCTACACCTTC. Protein product: CASSGGYGYTF.